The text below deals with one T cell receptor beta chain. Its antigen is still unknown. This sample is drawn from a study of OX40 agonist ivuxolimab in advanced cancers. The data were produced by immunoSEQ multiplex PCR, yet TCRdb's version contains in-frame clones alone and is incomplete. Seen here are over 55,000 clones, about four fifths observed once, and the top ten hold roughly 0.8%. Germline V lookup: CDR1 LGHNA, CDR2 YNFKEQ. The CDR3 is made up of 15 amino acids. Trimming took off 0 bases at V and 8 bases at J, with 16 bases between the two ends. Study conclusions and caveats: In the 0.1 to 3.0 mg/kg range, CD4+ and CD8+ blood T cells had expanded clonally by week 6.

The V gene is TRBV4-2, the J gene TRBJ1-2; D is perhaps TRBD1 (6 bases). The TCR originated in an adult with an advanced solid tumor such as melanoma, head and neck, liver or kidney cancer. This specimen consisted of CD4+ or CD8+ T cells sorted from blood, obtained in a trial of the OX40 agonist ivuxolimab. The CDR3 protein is CASSQDRTGRDGYTF. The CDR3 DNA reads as TGTGCCAGCAGCCAAGATCGCACAGGGAGGGACGGCTACACCTTC.